This T cell receptor (beta chain) was observed in a study of identical twins. This CDR3 comprises 14 residues. The V and J ends lost 7 bases and 0 bases, in that order; junction bases with no gene match: 5. TCRdb re-called the 5' RACE reads with MiXCR, one entry per CDR3 protein. Found here are about 720,000 distinct CDR3 sequences, 15% to 20% of them singletons; the top ten hold under 15%. The same sample was also studied in work on T cells expressing NK-cell markers. That work adds: Repertoires of TCR beta were obtained from T cells sorted as CD3+CD56+NKG2C+, CD3+CD56+NKG2C- and CD3+CD56-NKG2C+. Seven HCMV-seropositive donors and one seronegative donor made up the eight sequenced donors. Where several donors were concerned, these clonotypes also led the CD3+CD56-NKG2C+ fraction.

The chain is built from TRBV12-3 or TRBV12-4 and TRBJ2-7, with 8 positions matching TRBD2. Specimen: PBMCs. The sequence was collected from a woman younger than 30 in good health. The CDR3 is CASNSAGGSYEQYF. Written as DNA, the CDR3 is TGTGCCAGCAATTCGGCGGGGGGCTCCTACGAGCAGTACTTC.